The present entry profiles one T cell receptor beta chain with its context. This clone was seen only once. Its antigen is unknown. No base quality values were provided; no much bigger clone lies one nucleotide off. This sample stems from a study of T cell clonotyping in hematopoietic cell transplantation listed by TCRdb under 2021. With respect to the entire study: In the study, more than 130 blood samples were gathered from over 30 consecutive transplant recipients and their related donors. Patients were recruited between 2015 and early 2017 and followed until late 2020 or death.

The immunoSEQ assay, a bias-controlled multiplex PCR with V- and J-specific primers, was used to amplify TCR beta CDR3 regions from genomic DNA. A second PCR step added a proprietary barcode and Illumina adapter sequences to the CDR3 amplicons. CDR3 libraries were sequenced on an Illumina MiSeq instrument. As for the original processing: immunoSEQ Analyzer 3.0 was used for export and quality control, with R Bioconductor and Immunarch used for downstream analyses. Only productive rearrangements in the normalized downsampled data set went into calculating the repertoire metrics. Pathologically expanded clonotypes were defined as those larger than 5 templates in the normalized cohort. Repertoire diversity was measured with the Inverse Simpson Index. The non-normalized data set was used for CMV-specificity analyses so that all clonotypes could be captured. TCRdb re-hosts the immuneACCESS table, in-frame sequences only. Its copies lack some clones; in the studies checked, an unresolved V gene accounts for under half of them, and the cause for the rest is not known. V and J calls and clone size are copied from that table; D and trimming were computed from the DNA. This sample has fewer than 30,000 clones in its table, and approximately 96% of those were observed once. 1.1% to 1.5% of the sample comes from the top ten.

Reading the germline V gene gives CDR1 MGHRA and CDR2 YSYEKL. From the cysteine through the phenylalanine, the CDR3 covers 15 amino acids. The kept DNA is CDR3 alone, 45 bases in frame from the first base. Germline trimming amounts to 3 bases on V and 3 bases on J, with 7 as the count of junction bases outside the gene matches. For TCR beta sequencing, blood samples came from the related transplant donors. Nuclei Lysis Solution was used to extract genomic DNA from fresh or cryopreserved unfractionated peripheral blood mononuclear cells. Paper-wide results and their limitations: Donor and pretransplant recipient Inverse Simpson Index values predicted broader posttransplant TCR repertoire diversity. Recipient repertoires showed only a small fraction of overlap with donor repertoires, and over 95% appeared de novo at the given depth. Sample size was limited, and cells were not sorted, so CD4 and CD8 repertoire contributions could not be separated. After transplant, TCR diversity in recipients dropped, and pathologically expanded clonotypes increased progressively from day 30 to day 180.

The rearranged chain carries TRBV4-1 and TRBJ2-7; 8 middle bases align to TRBD1. The TCR was taken from a man aged 45-65 years in good health. Some clones in this sample may be carry-over from other donors' samples. The sample consisted of peripheral blood mononuclear cells. CDR3 region: CASSQQNRGDYEQYF. At the DNA level, the sequence is TGCGCCAGCAGCCAGCAGAACAGGGGGGACTACGAGCAGTACTTC.